A single sample gave rise to the 24 T cell receptor beta chains below, sequenced in a study of blood T cell repertoires in COVID-19 (TCRdb year 2020). Library preparation employed the immunoSEQ multiplex PCR assay. The table was pulled from immuneACCESS by TCRdb, which kept in-frame rearrangements only. Such tables lose some clones; where checked, under half of the loss comes from unresolved V genes, and the rest has no known cause. Recorded for this sample are around 300,000 clones; roughly 89% of them occurred a single time. The leading ten clones occupy 1.9% of the sample. What was sequenced was PBMCs or T cells enriched from blood (not recorded which). All receptors come from a woman aged 55 to 70 who had recovered from COVID-19.

V and J are TRBV3-1 (or the pseudogene TRBV3-2) and TRBJ2-7; 10 bases are a match to TRBD2. V shed 0 bases and J 3 bases; nucleotides not matched to a gene: 11. Germline V lookup: CDR1 LGHDT, CDR2 YNNKEL (reference sequence). The CDR3 spans 18 residues. The CDR3 sequence: CASSQESPRLAGVYEQYF. Here the CDR3 DNA reads TGTGCCAGCAGCCAAGAGAGTCCGAGGCTAGCGGGAGTCTACGAGCAGTACTTC.

CDR3 DNA sequence: TGCGCCAGCACCCGAACTAGCGGGAGGGCCGAAGTCGGGGAGCTGTTTTTT. This gives the protein CASTRTSGRAEVGELFF. The chain joins TRBV5-1 to TRBJ2-2, with TRBD2 identical over 13 bases. V was pared by 6 bases and J by 7 bases, with 12 bases of the junction left unmatched. The CDR3 is 17 residues long. Per germline, CDR1 SGHRS and CDR2 YFSETQ.

The chain is built from TRBV28 and TRBJ1-3; 7 nucleotides match TRBD1. Per the germline V gene, CDR1 is MDHEN and CDR2 is SYDVKM. With V trimmed by 8 bases and J by 3 bases, 7 bases remained unmatched. The CDR3 contains 14 residues. CDR3 sequence: CASGTGAVGNTIYF. CDR3 DNA sequence: TGTGCCAGCGGTACAGGGGCCGTTGGAAACACCATATATTTT. Complete variable domain (other parts from reference TRBV28 and TRBJ1-3): DVKVTQSSRYLVKRTGEKVFLECVQDMDHENMFWYRQDPGLGLRLIYFSYDVKMKEKGDIPEGYSVSREKKERFSLILESASTNQTSMYLCASGTGAVGNTIYFGEGSWLTVV.

V and J are TRBV7-9 and TRBJ2-7; 9 bases match TRBD1. The germline CDR1 and CDR2 sequences are SEHNR and FQNEAQ (reference sequence). V shed 0 bases, J shed 4 bases, and the junction held 7 bases outside the gene matches. The CDR3 totals 16 residues. The CDR3 DNA sequence: TGTGCCAGCAGCTTAGCTGGGACAGGGTCCCAATACGAGCAGTACTTC. Encoded protein: CASSLAGTGSQYEQYF.

This clone was observed once. The same CDR3 is also encoded by other DNA sequences in this sample. V and J are TRBV28 and TRBJ1-4; 7 bases map to TRBD1. Per the germline V gene, CDR1 is MDHEN and CDR2 is SYDVKM. J lost 3 bases, V lost 6 bases, and 4 bases had no gene match. The CDR3 totals 14 residues. CDR3 DNA sequence: TGTGCCAGCAGACCAGGGGGGTCTAATGAAAAACTGTTTTTT. This gives the protein CASRPGGSNEKLFF.

The CDR3 is CASSFQNNEQFF. In nucleotides, the CDR3 is TGTGCCAGCAGCTTTCAAAACAATGAGCAGTTCTTC. This chain links TRBV11-3 with TRBJ2-1; the D is unclear. Between the trimmed V and J ends, which lost 3 bases and 5 bases, there was a span of 5 bases. CDR3 size: 12 residues. Per germline, CDR1 SGHNT and CDR2 YENEEA.

The chain employs TRBV7-6 and TRBJ2-1; 15 bases align to TRBD2. The germline CDR1 and CDR2 sequences are SGHVS and FNYEAQ. The CDR3 is 17 amino acids. With 5 bases clipped from V and 7 bases from J, the junction kept 9 bases outside the gene matches. For the CDR3, the DNA is TGTGCCAGCAGCCCGCGACCCGGGACTAGCGGGGGGAATGAGCAGTTCTTC. It is translated as CASSPRPGTSGGNEQFF.

The chain has TRBV28 and TRBJ1-2, with D unclear. Germline lookup yields CDR1 MDHEN and CDR2 SYDVKM. V lost 4 bases and J lost 6, with 24 bases in between. The CDR3 extends over 17 amino acids. CDR3: CASSSPGLPSITNGYTF. In DNA, the CDR3 is TGTGCCAGCAGTTCCCCCGGACTGCCATCCATTACTAATGGCTACACCTTC.

The chain recombines TRBV21-1 with TRBJ2-5; the table's D call TRBD2 went unverified against the DNA. TRBV21-1 is listed as a pseudogene. This CDR3 contains 15 residues. CDR3 region: CASSKGPLAQETQYF. The CDR3, as DNA: TGTGCCAGCAGCAAAGGCCCACTAGCGCAGGAGACCCAGTACTTC.

J is TRBJ1-5 and V is TRBV5-1; the D gene is possibly TRBD1 (5 bases). The germline V and J ends were trimmed by 3 bases and 4 bases, with 14 bases remaining between them. Per germline, CDR1 SGHRS and CDR2 YFSETQ. The length of the CDR3 is 15 residues. In DNA, the CDR3 is TGCGCCAGCAGCTGGACGGGGGGTATAAATCAGCCCCAGCATTTT. The encoded protein is CASSWTGGINQPQHF.

The J gene is TRBJ1-2, the V gene TRBV5-1; 10 nucleotides line up with TRBD1. V lost 4 bases and J lost 4; bases outside the gene matches: 13. The CDR3 extends over 17 amino acids. Per germline, CDR1 SGHRS and CDR2 YFSETQ. The CDR3, as DNA: TGCGCCAGCAGCCAATTCCCGGGACAGGGGTCTAGCTATGGCTACACCTTC. Protein product: CASSQFPGQGSSYGYTF.

The chain couples TRBV9 to TRBJ1-2; a weak D match, TRBD1 (5 bases). The V end lost 2 bases, the J end lost 7 bases, and 18 bases lay between the germline ends. Germline assignment: CDR1 SGDLS and CDR2 YYNGEE. The CDR3 is made up of 15 amino acids. The CDR3 region has the DNA TGTGCCAGCAGCGTCTCCGGGGGGGGAGAGGGTGGCTACACCTTC. This translates into CASSVSGGGEGGYTF.

DNA for the CDR3: TGTGCCAGCAGCACCGGGACAGCCCTTTATGAGACCCAGTACTTC. It encodes CASSTGTALYETQYF. J is TRBJ2-5 and V is TRBV5-8, with 7 bases matching TRBD1. This CDR3 region has 15 residues. V trimming: 4 bases; J trimming: 5 bases; junction bases outside the gene matches: 11. Germline values: CDR1 SGHTS, CDR2 YDEGEE. Variable domain in full (rest from reference TRBV5-8 and TRBJ2-5): EAGVTQSPTHLIKTRGQQATLRCSPISGHTSVYWYQQALGLGLQFLLWYDEGEERNRGNFPPRFSGRQFPNYSSELNVNALELEDSALYLCASSTGTALYETQYFGPGTRLLVL.

The rearrangement uses TRBV20-1 and TRBJ2-5; 9 bases map to TRBD2. Germline trimming cut 3 bases from V and 4 bases from J; bases unmatched to any gene: 9. The CDR3 consists of 15 residues. CDR1 and CDR2 from the germline V gene are DFQATT and SNEGSKA (reference sequence). CDR3 amino acids: CSASGSGGNLETQYF. The CDR3 DNA reads as TGCAGTGCTAGTGGGAGCGGGGGGAATTTAGAGACCCAGTACTTC.

This chain uses TRBV7-2 with TRBJ2-2, with 7 bases aligning to TRBD2. The CDR3 sequence is 16 residues long. The V gene end was trimmed by 1 base and the J gene end by 6 bases; junction bases not matched to a gene: 8. Germline lookup yields CDR1 SGHTA and CDR2 FQGNSA. CDR3 bases: TGTGCCAGCAGCTTAGATCGGTGGGAGGGCTCCGGGGAGCTGTTTTTT. It translates to CASSLDRWEGSGELFF. Variable domain in full (rest from reference TRBV7-2 and TRBJ2-2): GAGVSQSPSNKVTEKGKDVELRCDPISGHTALYWYRQSLGQGLEFLIYFQGNSAPDKSGLPSDRFSAERTGGSVSTLTIQRTQQEDSAVYLCASSLDRWEGSGELFFGEGSRLTVL.

The chain employs TRBV27 and TRBJ1-1, with 7 bases fitting TRBD1. Trimming at V came to 2 bases and at J to 5 bases, leaving 5 bases not matched to a gene. CDR3 size: 14 residues. Germline V gives CDR1 MNHEY, CDR2 SMNVEV (reference sequence). This CDR3 is CASSLTRGRTEAFF. The CDR3 DNA is TGTGCCAGCAGTTTAACAAGGGGGCGGACTGAAGCTTTCTTT.

The chain recombines TRBV3-1 (or the pseudogene TRBV3-2) with TRBJ1-3; D gene unclear. This CDR3 spans 14 amino acids. The V end lost 6 bases, the J end lost 0 bases, and 9 bases lay between the germline ends. From germline, CDR1 is LGHDT and CDR2 YNNKEL (reference sequence). As DNA, the CDR3 is TGTGCCAGCAGTTTTAGCGGCTCTGGAAACACCATATATTTT. Residues: CASSFSGSGNTIYF.

The J gene is TRBJ1-2, the V gene TRBV27, with 10 bases lining up with TRBD1. This CDR3 has 17 amino acids. Germline loops: CDR1 MNHEY, CDR2 SMNVEV (reference sequence). Germline trimming cut 5 bases from V and 3 bases from J; bases unmatched to any gene: 12. CDR3 in amino acids: CASSPFGTGERDYGYTF. Written as DNA, the CDR3 is TGTGCCAGCAGTCCCTTCGGGACAGGGGAAAGGGACTATGGCTACACCTTC.

The rearrangement links TRBV6-5 to TRBJ2-5, with 8 nucleotides matching TRBD2. CDR3 length equals 14 residues. Per the germline V gene, CDR1 is MNHEY and CDR2 is SVGAGI. The J segment lost 6 bases and the V segment lost 8 bases, leaving 11 bases of the junction unmatched. CDR3 sequence: CASSPGGVEKTQYF. For the CDR3, the DNA is TGTGCCAGCTCCCCCGGGGGGGTAGAAAAGACCCAGTACTTC.

V and J are TRBV2 and TRBJ1-5; no firm D call. This CDR3 contains 15 residues. The germline V and J ends were trimmed by 7 bases and 8 bases, with 21 bases remaining between them. Germline V gene lookup returns CDR1 SNHLY and CDR2 FYNNEI. CDR3 region: CASNGVQSSDEPQHF. CDR3 DNA sequence: TGTGCCAGCAACGGAGTGCAATCTTCAGACGAGCCCCAGCATTTT.

The rearrangement links TRBV9 to TRBJ2-7, with a possible D match to TRBD1 (5 bases). The length of the CDR3 is 15 residues. Germline V CDR1 and CDR2: SGDLS, YYNGEE. Trimming shortened V by 0 bases and J by 0 bases, and 10 bases separated the two germline ends. The CDR3 sequence is CASSVGADSSYEQYF. DNA for the CDR3: TGTGCCAGCAGCGTAGGGGCAGACAGCTCCTACGAGCAGTACTTC.

This clone has just a few counts. This chain uses TRBV28 with TRBJ1-2; 8 bases agree with TRBD1. Germline V CDR1 and CDR2: MDHEN, SYDVKM. The CDR3 length is 14 residues. The J segment lost 7 bases and the V segment lost 4 bases, leaving 8 bases of the junction unmatched. CDR3 region: CASSSSGTGSGYTF. The CDR3 nucleotides read TGTGCCAGCAGTTCCTCCGGGACAGGTTCTGGCTACACCTTC.

CDR3 nucleotide sequence: TGCGCCAGCAGCGGCGGGGGAGGGTCGAACACCGGGGAGCTGTTTTTT. Translated: CASSGGGGSNTGELFF. The rearrangement joins TRBV5-1 to TRBJ2-2; 7 bases align to TRBD2. Germline CDR1 reads SGHRS; CDR2 reads YFSETQ. This CDR3 region has 16 residues. V gave up 4 bases and J gave up 0 bases; unmatched junction bases: 6.

The rearrangement uses TRBV7-3 and TRBJ1-1; 8 bases line up with TRBD1. The CDR3 totals 17 residues. Trimming cost V 5 bases and J 1 base; bases outside gene matches: 12. Looked up from germline, CDR1 is SGHTA and CDR2 is FQGTGA. CDR3 nucleotide sequence: TGTGCCAGCAGCCACGCCGGACAGGGTACGGGGAACACTGAAGCTTTCTTT. Translated: CASSHAGQGTGNTEAFF.